The clone carrying this T cell receptor beta chain was detected a few times. The entry originates in a study of blood T cell repertoires in COVID-19. Overall study context: The United States, Italy and Spain supplied acute and convalescent COVID-19 samples. T cells, B-cell-depleted T cells, or PBMCs provided the cDNA or gDNA that served as material.

In the original analysis: Amplification of reference gene primers provided the estimated nucleated cell counts. Sequencing was performed with immunoSEQ multiplex PCR; in TCRdb, only in-frame clones are kept and a portion is missing. V and J calls and clone size follow that table, whereas D and trimming were derived from the DNA. The data show 65,000 to 80,000 clones, around 80% seen once. Sequencing was done on a sample of peripheral blood. The TCR originated in a human donor in a cohort sampled during active COVID-19.

The CDR3 DNA reads as TGTGCCAGTAGTATCGTACAGGGGTTTGCTGGCTACACCTTC. Its translation is CASSIVQGFAGYTF. The chain couples TRBV19 to TRBJ1-2; 7 bases are a match to TRBD1. The V and J ends lost 3 bases and 7 bases, in that order; junction bases with no gene match: 8. Germline V gene sequence: CDR1 LNHDA, CDR2 SQIVND (reference sequence). The length of the CDR3 is 14 residues.